The source of this TCR beta chain is a study of T cell responses to AZD1222 COVID-19 vaccine. This clone was picked up one time. The antigen is unknown. Study-level points and caveats: Spike-wide coverage was observed for vaccine-associated CD4 TCRs, with dominant responses at 160-218 and 743-854. A mostly white British donor set with more females was recruited, and clonal diversity was possibly underestimated.

Pooling covered second doses at about 4 or about 12 weeks. The method was immunoSEQ multiplex PCR; TCRdb's version includes in-frame clones alone and lacks a portion of them. The table has 95,000 to 150,000 clones, approximately 80% seen once; the top ten hold about 29%. Germline V gene lookup returns CDR1 PRHDT and CDR2 FYEKMQ (reference sequence). Unmatched junction bases numbered 15, after V lost 4 bases and J lost 3 bases. The CDR3 length is 19 residues. The receptor was derived from an adult who received the AZD1222 COVID-19 vaccine. The sample here was peripheral blood, taken 28 days after the second AZD1222 dose. The rearrangement joins TRBV13 to TRBJ2-3, with TRBD2 matching over 11 bases. CDR3 bases: TGTGCCAGCAGCTCCCGAGGGGCTAGCGGGGGGTCTATTACAGATACGCAGTATTTT. Translation: CASSSRGASGGSITDTQYF.